The present TCR beta chain was sequenced within a study of sequential checkpoint blockade in melanoma. This sample's treatment: randomized to nivolumab then ipilimumab (arm A) or the reverse (arm B). PBMC sorting kept live CD3+CD8+ cells without CD19 or CD56. The protocol was immunoSEQ multiplex PCR, while the TCRdb copy is restricted to in-frame clones and leaves out a portion. The sample lists more than 9,500 clones, roughly four fifths occurring once. The CDR3 has 15 residues. Germline CDR1 GTSNPN, CDR2 SVGIG (reference sequence). V and J are TRBV30 and TRBJ2-5, with 7 bases identical to TRBD2. The J call may be in error: the DNA end matches TRBJ2-7 better. Specimen: CD8+ T cells sorted from blood (inferred from file names), collected from a patient given nivolumab and ipilimumab in sequence. This clonotype originated in a human donor with melanoma. The CDR3 bases are TGTGCCTGGAGTGCGGGAGGCCCACCCGGCGACGAGCAGTACTTC. It specifies CAWSAGGPPGDEQYF.